This T cell receptor beta chain emerged from a study of Tregs in tolerant kidney transplant recipients (dated 2019 in TCRdb). For the wider study: Before combined kidney and bone marrow transplantation, this study identified donor-specific regulatory T cells using TCRbeta sequencing and then followed those same cells after transplant.

Concerning this clone itself: What this receptor recognizes is not known. It has no much larger one-base neighbor in the sample; base qualities were not kept.

General findings and caveats noted by the study authors: The study was limited by small patient numbers, and the findings need validation in larger populations and under other immunosuppression protocols. In tolerant patients, the expansion of donor-specific Tregs was greater than global Treg expansion, suggesting that the expansion was antigen-driven rather than nonspecific. Because the PCR primers were changed over time for some patients, nucleotide-level comparison could not be performed across the samples from those patients. The most biologically relevant and donor-specific TCRbeta repertoire appeared to be identified by expanding Tregs with activated donor B cells. Although technical replication error seemed to be minimal, the question of biological reproducibility was not addressed directly.

The sample's time point label is to be understood as: 6 months after combined kidney and bone marrow transplant. Related donors were used in the transplants with nonmyeloablative bone marrow transplantation, and mixed chimerism was transient in the human trials. Unstimulated Tregs (CD4+CD25+CD127-), CD4+ non-Tregs (CD4+CD25-), CD4 and CD8 cells were FACS-sorted from thawed PBMCs. The patients were a few recipients of combined kidney and bone marrow transplants from the ITN036ST trial, and samples were available only for these trial subjects. Healthy control blood was processed to PBMCs with a Ficoll density gradient and then cryopreserved, whereas patient PBMCs were collected both before and after transplant. Genomic DNA was extracted from sorted cells with the QIAGEN DNeasy Blood and Tissue Kit for TCRbeta CDR3 sequencing. High-throughput TCRbeta CDR3 sequencing was carried out commercially through immunoSEQ, with PCR amplification with bias correction and internal controls included. The original pipeline was this. Unique productive TCRbeta sequences were defined by CDR3 nucleotide sequence where primers matched, and otherwise by CDR3 amino acid sequence together with Vbeta and Jbeta genes. To correct for sorting error, sequences found in more than one sorted population at a frequency ratio of 2:1 or less were discarded, and the remaining shared sequences were assigned to the population with the higher frequency. A sequence was defined as donor-reactive if the sequence was expanded at least 5-fold in CFSE-low cells compared with unstimulated cells and had a frequency of at least 0.01% in CFSE-low cells. Repertoire divergence was quantified by Jensen-Shannon divergence using the top 100 TCRbeta sequences ranked by frequency. For any sample with multiple sequencing runs, sorting error was corrected in each run separately before the runs were pooled. Sourced from immuneACCESS, this table was stored by TCRdb with only in-frame sequences that have V and J called. A share of the clones is absent; for the studies checked, an unresolved V gene accounts for under half, and the remainder has no known explanation. The V and J calls and clone size were taken over from that table, and D and trimming were inferred from the DNA. The sample table shows about 21,000 clones, and roughly 80% are seen once. The ten largest clones take up under 30% of the sample.

The source was CD8+ T cells from blood (PBMCs), collected 6 months after the transplant. The source is a human patient who received a combined kidney and bone marrow transplant. Post transplant, some T cells may arise from the graft donor.

The CDR3 in this case is CASSPQGQGDTPTYEQYF. The nucleotide sequence is TGTGCCAGCTCACCACAGGGACAGGGAGATACGCCAACCTACGAGCAGTACTTC. Recombination connected TRBV18 to TRBJ2-7; the junction holds 9 bases that match TRBD1. For CDR1 and CDR2, the germline V gene lists KGHSH and LQKENI. Including the terminal cysteine and phenylalanine, the CDR3 comprises 18 residues. The sequence is cut down to CDR3 DNA, 54 bases in frame from base 1. V lost 1 base and J lost 2 bases, and the count of bases not matched to a germline gene is 12.